The 6 T cell receptor beta chains below were found in one sample sequenced in a study of blood T cells in healthy people across ages. A second roughly 6 to 11 cycle PCR used barcoded and J-beta primers. MiXCR was run by TCRdb on the 5' RACE reads, yielding one entry per CDR3 protein. The sample includes 850,000 to 1,000,000 distinct CDR3 sequences, roughly half of them seen just once. The sample comprised blood. The receptor set was obtained from a woman aged 55-69 years in good health.

This chain connects TRBV20-1 to TRBJ2-2, with 8 bases fitting TRBD1. J gave up 7 bases and V 3 bases, and 4 bases lay outside the gene matches. The CDR3 sequence is 13 residues long. The germline CDR1 and CDR2 sequences are DFQATT and SNEGSKA (reference sequence). The CDR3 reads CSASQGASGELFF. The CDR3, as DNA: TGCAGTGCTAGTCAGGGGGCAAGCGGGGAGCTGTTTTTT.

The V and J genes are TRBV20-1 and TRBJ2-5; D possibly corresponds to TRBD2 (5 bases). CDR1 and CDR2 from the germline V gene are DFQATT and SNEGSKA (reference sequence). The CDR3 has 18 residues. V was shortened by 0 bases and J by 0 bases, with 20 bases between the two germline ends. CDR3 sequence reads: CSARDDGGTVGNQETQYF. Written as DNA, the CDR3 is TGCAGTGCTAGAGATGACGGAGGTACGGTGGGGAACCAAGAGACCCAGTACTTC.

This sequence joins TRBV20-1 and TRBJ2-3, with D tentatively TRBD2 (5 bases). Germline V gene lookup returns CDR1 DFQATT and CDR2 SNEGSKA (reference sequence). Trimming removed 3 bases from V and 6 bases from J, with 16 bases in between. The CDR3 extends over 14 amino acids. CDR3 residues: CSASEGAPPDTQYF. The CDR3 DNA reads as TGCAGTGCTAGCGAGGGAGCCCCTCCTGATACGCAGTATTTT.

The chain carries TRBV7-3 and TRBJ2-7; 9 bases line up with TRBD2. This CDR3 is 15 amino acids long. Germline V gene data show CDR1 as SGHTA and CDR2 as FQGTGA. The ends lost 2 bases at V and 4 bases at J; junction bases unmatched: 6. The CDR3 spells CASSLRGRGGYEQYF. The CDR3 coding sequence is TGTGCCAGCAGCTTACGCGGGAGGGGTGGGTACGAGCAGTACTTC. Variable domain in full (rest from reference TRBV7-3 and TRBJ2-7): GAGVSQTPSNKVTEKGKYVELRCDPISGHTALYWYRQSLGQGPEFLIYFQGTGAADDSGLPNDRFFAVRPEGSVSTLKIQRTERGDSAVYLCASSLRGRGGYEQYFGPGTRLTVT.

The chain uses TRBV18 and TRBJ1-4, with D possibly being TRBD1 (5 bases). The CDR3 is 16 amino acids. Germline values: CDR1 KGHSH, CDR2 LQKENI. The V and J ends lost 2 bases and 4 bases respectively, with 14 bases between them. The CDR3 DNA is TGTGCCAGCTCACCAAACTTTGGGGACGGTAATGAAAAACTGTTTTTT. Protein product: CASSPNFGDGNEKLFF.

The V call is TRBV27, the J call TRBJ2-3; D is ambiguous. Trimming took off 8 bases at V and 5 bases at J, with 8 bases between the two ends. Germline CDR1 MNHEY, CDR2 SMNVEV (reference sequence). This CDR3 is built from 11 residues. Here the CDR3 reads CASAYQDTQYF. CDR3 coding DNA: TGTGCCAGCGCCTATCAAGATACGCAGTATTTT.